This TCR beta chain was captured by sequencing in a study of patients and donors after allogeneic stem cell transplantation. Each CDR3 protein gets one entry after TCRdb re-called the RT-PCR reads with MiXCR. In the table there are about 74,000 distinct CDR3 sequences, 26% of which are singletons. This clonotype has just a few counts. What was sequenced was blood, either unsorted or a sorted T cell fraction (not recorded which). The origin of this receptor is a human donor who was either an allogeneic HSCT recipient or a stem cell or donor lymphocyte infusion donor (not recorded which). It is not recorded whose cells these are; they may come from a transplant donor.

The CDR3 region is CASRYTGVPHEQYF. The CDR3 coding sequence is TGTGCCAGCAGGTACACAGGGGTGCCGCACGAGCAGTACTTC. The chain has TRBV2 and TRBJ2-7; 7 bases map to TRBD1. The CDR3 is made up of 14 amino acids. The J segment lost 5 bases and the V segment lost 6 bases, leaving 10 bases of the junction unmatched. The germline CDR1 and CDR2 sequences are SNHLY and FYNNEI.